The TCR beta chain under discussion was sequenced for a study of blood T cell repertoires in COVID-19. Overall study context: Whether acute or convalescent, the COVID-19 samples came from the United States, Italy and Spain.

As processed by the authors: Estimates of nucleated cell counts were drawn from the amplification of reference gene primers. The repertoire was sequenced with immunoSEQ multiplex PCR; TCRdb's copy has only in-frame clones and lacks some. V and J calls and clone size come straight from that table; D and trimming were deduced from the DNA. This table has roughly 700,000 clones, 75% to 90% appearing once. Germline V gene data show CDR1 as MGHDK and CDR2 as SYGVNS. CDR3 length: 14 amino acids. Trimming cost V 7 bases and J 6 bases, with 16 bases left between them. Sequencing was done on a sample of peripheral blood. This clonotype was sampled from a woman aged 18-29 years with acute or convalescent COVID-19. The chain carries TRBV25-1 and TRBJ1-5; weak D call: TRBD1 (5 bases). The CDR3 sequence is CASIVVGVGQPQHF. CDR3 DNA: TGTGCCAGCATCGTCGTAGGGGTAGGTCAGCCCCAGCATTTT. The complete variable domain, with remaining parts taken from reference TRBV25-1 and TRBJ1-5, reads EADIYQTPRYLVIGTGKKITLECSQTMGHDKMYWYQQDPGMELHLIHYSYGVNSTEKGDLSSESTVSRIRTEHFPLTLESARPSHTSQYLCASIVVGVGQPQHFGDGTRLSIL.